The 8 T cell receptor beta chains below come from one sample, sequenced in a study of T cell clones after liver transplantation. Profiling relied on immunoSEQ multiplex PCR, and the TCRdb table lists in-frame clones only, not all of them. This sample has 65,000 to 90,000 clones, with under 95% found just once. The sequencing used CD4+ T cells from blood, collected before liver transplant. The receptors were sampled from a human donor who received a liver transplant.

This sequence joins TRBV6-1 and TRBJ2-5; D is perhaps TRBD1 (5 bases). Trimming took off 7 bases at V and 4 bases at J, with 10 bases between the two ends. The germline gives CDR1 MNHNS, CDR2 SASEGT. CDR3 length: 12 residues. The CDR3 DNA reads TGTGCCAGCAAGGGGAATCGAGAGACCCAGTACTTC. This translates into CASKGNRETQYF.

V gene TRBV7-2 combines with J gene TRBJ2-7, with TRBD2 matching over 8 bases. The ends lost 0 bases at V and 4 bases at J; junction bases unmatched: 5. The CDR3 contains 15 residues. Germline V gene data show CDR1 as SGHTA and CDR2 as FQGNSA. The CDR3: CASSLAVGGGYEQYF. The CDR3 nucleotides are TGTGCCAGCAGCTTAGCTGTTGGCGGGGGGTACGAGCAGTACTTC.

The CDR3 DNA reads TGCGCCAGCAGCCTGGCGGGAGAGCAGTTCTTC. Encoded protein: CASSLAGEQFF. The chain couples TRBV5-1 to TRBJ2-1, with D perhaps matching TRBD2 (6 bases). Germline CDR1 and CDR2: SGHRS and YFSETQ. This CDR3 comprises 11 residues. The V end was cut by 4 bases, the J end by 10 bases, with 9 bases between.

The V and J genes are TRBV9 and TRBJ2-3, with 7 bases aligning to TRBD1. This CDR3 has 15 residues. With 4 bases clipped from V and 2 bases from J, the junction kept 7 bases outside the gene matches. The germline V gene encodes CDR1 SGDLS and CDR2 YYNGEE. CDR3 in amino acids: CASSLRQGYTDTQYF. In DNA, the CDR3 is TGTGCCAGCAGCCTTAGACAGGGATACACAGATACGCAGTATTTT.

A single count supports this clone. The chain couples TRBV28 to TRBJ2-7; D perhaps matches TRBD2 (5 bases). Germline values: CDR1 MDHEN, CDR2 SYDVKM. The CDR3 sequence is 14 residues long. V dropped 7 bases and J dropped 0 bases, with 13 bases sitting between them. The CDR3 loop reads CASTNGGSSYEQYF. The CDR3 DNA sequence: TGTGCCAGCACCAACGGTGGGAGCTCCTACGAGCAGTACTTC.

The chain combines TRBV28 with TRBJ2-1; TRBD1 agrees at 8 bases. Trimming removed 5 bases from V and 9 bases from J; junction bases left unmatched: 9. Germline CDR1 reads MDHEN; CDR2 reads SYDVKM. CDR3 length equals 14 residues. The CDR3 nucleotides read TGTGCCAGCAGTCGGGACAGGAGGCTGGGTGAGCAGTTCTTC. Translation gives CASSRDRRLGEQFF.

This clone was seen only once. J is TRBJ2-2 and V is TRBV29-1; D is unclear. The CDR3 consists of 11 residues. Looked up from germline, CDR1 is SQVTM and CDR2 is ANQGSEA. V dropped 7 bases and J dropped 7 bases, with 10 bases sitting between them. In DNA form, the CDR3 reads TGCAGCGCTAGTAATGGCGGGGAGCTGTTTTTT. Amino acid sequence: CSASNGGELFF.

V usage is TRBV11-2 and J usage is TRBJ2-5; 13 bases match TRBD2. CDR1 SGHAT and CDR2 FQNNGV come from the germline V gene. This CDR3 is built from 16 residues. Trimming removed 6 bases from V and 3 bases from J; junction bases left unmatched: 7. The CDR3 DNA reads TGTGCCAGCAGGAAAGGGACTAGCGGGGAGGAAGAGACCCAGTACTTC. The encoded protein is CASRKGTSGEEETQYF.